The rows below give T cell receptor beta chains drawn from one sample of a study of patients and donors after allogeneic stem cell transplantation. MiXCR, applied by TCRdb to the RT-PCR reads, yields one record per CDR3 protein. The repertoire holds 800,000 to 1,000,000 distinct CDR3 sequences, with approximately 19% as singletons. Sequencing was performed on blood, either unsorted or a sorted T cell fraction (not recorded which). These receptors all come from a human donor who was either an allogeneic HSCT recipient or a stem cell or donor lymphocyte infusion donor (not recorded which). It is not recorded whose cells these are; they may come from a transplant donor. The CDR3 runs from the conserved cysteine through the conserved F or W. D genes are given only for firm matches. Size values are once, few and many counts, or a class for expanded clones, and some rows have none.

d_call,clone_size,j_call,v_call,cdr3_nt,cdr3_aa
TRBD2,-,TRBJ2-5,TRBV20-1,TGCAGTGCTAGGGCGGGAGGGGAGACCCAGTACTTC,CSARAGGETQYF
-,few,TRBJ1-1,TRBV7-2,TGTGCCAGCAGCTCGACAGACACTTTCTTT,CASSSTDTFF
TRBD1,many,TRBJ2-5,TRBV29-1,TGCAGCGCCGCAGGGACAGAAGAGACCCAGTACTTC,CSAAGTEETQYF
-,-,TRBJ1-2,TRBV7-2,TGTGCCAGCAGCTTAGAGTTATTGAACGGGAGCTATGGCTACACCTTC,CASSLELLNGSYGYTF
-,-,TRBJ1-1,TRBV7-9,TGTGCCAGCAGCTTAGGGCTGTCCGGGGCCGCTGAAGCTTTCTTT,CASSLGLSGAAEAFF
-,-,TRBJ1-2,TRBV6-1,TGTGCCAGCAGTGAAACGGGCTTACCTAACTATGGCTACACCTTC,CASSETGLPNYGYTF
-,-,TRBJ1-5,TRBV5-1,TGCGCCAGCAGCCCAGGCCCAGACAGACTCAATCAGCCCCAGCATTTT,CASSPGPDRLNQPQHF
TRBD1,many,TRBJ1-5,TRBV12-3/TRBV12-4,TGTGCCAGCATTAATGACAGGGAGGAGGCTCAGCCCCAGCATTTT,CASINDREEAQPQHF
TRBD1,few,TRBJ2-7,TRBV19,TGTGCCAGTAGTGTTGCCGGGACAGCCTACGAGCAGTACTTC,CASSVAGTAYEQYF
-,-,TRBJ2-1,TRBV5-1,TGCGCCAGCAGCGTAGGGACAGCGGGTCTTTACAATGAGCAGTTCTTC,CASSVGTAGLYNEQFF
-,-,TRBJ1-2,TRBV6-2/TRBV6-3,TGTGCCAGCAGTCTTCATAGGGTTGACTATGGCTACACCTTC,CASSLHRVDYGYTF
TRBD2,-,TRBJ2-2,TRBV9,TGTGCCAGCAGCGTAGTTGGAGCGGGAGGGAGGGAGCTGTTTTTT,CASSVVGAGGRELFF
-,-,TRBJ2-3,TRBV5-1,TGCGCCAGCAGCTTAAAACAGGGTTCCACAGATACGCAGTATTTT,CASSLKQGSTDTQYF
-,few,TRBJ1-3,TRBV10-3,TGTGCCATCAGTGGCCCAAACCCGGGAAACACCATATATTTT,CAISGPNPGNTIYF
-,-,TRBJ1-2,TRBV7-9,TGTGCCTGGCTCGGGGGCGCAGGGGCTAACTATGGCTACACCTTC,CAWLGGAGANYGYTF
-,-,TRBJ2-7,TRBV7-3,TGTGCCAGCAGCTTAATGGTAGCCAGCGAGCAGTACTTC,CASSLMVASEQYF
TRBD2,few,TRBJ2-3,TRBV5-1,TGCGCCAGCACCCTGGGGGGACTAGCGGGAGCGTCAGATACGCAGTATTTT,CASTLGGLAGASDTQYF
TRBD1,-,TRBJ2-1,TRBV4-3,TGCGCCAGCAGCCAAGCACCGACAGGGAGTGAGCAGTTCTTC,CASSQAPTGSEQFF
TRBD1,-,TRBJ1-5,TRBV20-1,TGCAGTGCTACGGGACAGGGGAATCAGCCCCAGCATTTT,CSATGQGNQPQHF
-,few,TRBJ1-2,TRBV12-3/TRBV12-4,TGTGCCAGCAGTTCCCTTCGAAGGGGTACTAACTATGGCTACACCTTC,CASSSLRRGTNYGYTF
TRBD2,-,TRBJ2-1,TRBV9,TGTGCCAGCAGCCCGCACAATCCCGGGGGGGCGGGTAATGAGCAGTTCTTC,CASSPHNPGGAGNEQFF
-,-,TRBJ2-2,TRBV6-2/TRBV6-3,TGTGCCTGCCGATGGGTGTTTGTTGGGGCCGGGGAGCTGTTTTTT,CACRWVFVGAGELFF
-,-,TRBJ2-7,TRBV2,TGTGCCAGGGGGACGGATAGTTCCTACGAGCAGTACTTC,CARGTDSSYEQYF
-,few,TRBJ1-2,TRBV6-2/TRBV6-3,TGTGCCAGCAGTCCCTTGGGGGACGACGGCTACACCTTC,CASSPLGDDGYTF
TRBD1,few,TRBJ1-2,TRBV20-1,TGCAGTGCTGGGGACAGGCTCCACAGTAACTATGGCTACACCTTC,CSAGDRLHSNYGYTF
TRBD2,few,TRBJ2-5,TRBV20-1,TGCAGTGCCAGGGGAGCGGGAGTCGGGGAGACCCAGTACTTC,CSARGAGVGETQYF
-,-,TRBJ2-7,TRBV10-3,TGTGCCAGTGGGACTCCGGAAGCCTACGAGCAGTACTTC,CASGTPEAYEQYF
TRBD1,-,TRBJ2-7,TRBV11-3,TGTGCCAGCAGCCTCCAAGGACAGGTCCACGAGCAGTACTTC,CASSLQGQVHEQYF
-,many,TRBJ2-1,TRBV20-1,TGCAGTGCTAGGCTACCCAATGAGCAGTTCTTC,CSARLPNEQFF
-,-,TRBJ2-3,TRBV12-5,TGTGCTAGTGGTTTGAGGGACTTCCGATGCACAGATACGCAGTATTTT,CASGLRDFRCTDTQYF
-,-,TRBJ2-1,TRBV6-2/TRBV6-3,TGTGCCAGCAGTTATTTAGGGATTGAGCAGTTCTTC,CASSYLGIEQFF
TRBD2,few,TRBJ2-7,TRBV18,TGTGCCAGCTCACCACTTGGGACTAGTCTCTACGAGCAGTACTTC,CASSPLGTSLYEQYF
-,-,TRBJ2-1,TRBV10-3,TGTGCCATCAAGCCCGGGACCATTAACAATGAGCAGTTCTTC,CAIKPGTINNEQFF
TRBD1,-,TRBJ2-3,TRBV5-6,TGTGCCAGCAGCCAACAGGGGCCGCAGTATTTT,CASSQQGPQYF
-,few,TRBJ2-1,TRBV27,TGTGCCAGCACCGTCGCGAGGGGGAAGAGAAATGAGCAGTTCTTC,CASTVARGKRNEQFF
TRBD2,few,TRBJ2-1,TRBV24-1,TGTGCCACCAGTCGGGGGGCCTACAATGAGCAGTTCTTC,CATSRGAYNEQFF
TRBD1,-,TRBJ2-6,TRBV5-1,TGCGCCAGCAGCTTGGAGGGACAGGCAGGGGCCAACGTCCTGACTTTC,CASSLEGQAGANVLTF
-,-,TRBJ1-4,TRBV20-1,TGCAGTGCTAGTGAATTACAGGGATGGGATCAAAAACTGTTTTTT,CSASELQGWDQKLFF
TRBD1,-,TRBJ2-7,TRBV7-9,TGTGCCAGCAGCCGAGTCGAAGGACAGGTCTACGAGCAGTACTTC,CASSRVEGQVYEQYF
-,few,TRBJ2-3,TRBV11-2,TGTGCCAGCACCGTGGACCGGAGCACAGATACGCAGTATTTT,CASTVDRSTDTQYF